This T cell receptor (beta chain) was retrieved from a study of T cells in Graves' hyperthyroidism and ophthalmopathy. Study results and limitations: A 13 V-J signature model discriminated ophthalmopathy versus stable hyperthyroidism.

This clonotype has more than one count but fewer than ten. Its cognate antigen is unknown. Researchers amplified the TCR beta CDR3 regions from RNA transcripts. TCR CDR3 regions were first amplified by RT-PCR with HTBI primers. In TCRdb, the multiplex PCR reads were re-called with MiXCR into one record per CDR3 protein. Of about 540,000 distinct CDR3 sequences in the sample, just over 45% were seen once. Newly diagnosed hyperthyroidism, duration under 2 months, in patients aged 18 to 65. Patients having uncontrolled infection, another autoimmune disease, pregnancy or lactation were not included. On the basis of clinical symptoms, serum thyroxine and TRAb, thyroid ultrasound and orbital computed tomography, diagnoses were made. From germline, CDR1 is SGHDN and CDR2 FVKESK. This CDR3 comprises 12 residues. V was trimmed by 0 bases and J by 11 bases, leaving 10 bases between them.

J is TRBJ1-1 and V is TRBV14; D call uncertain. This sequence was found in a woman between 18 and 30 years old with Graves' hyperthyroidism. Sequences were obtained from peripheral blood or thyroid tissue (not recorded which). The DNA for the CDR3 is TGTGCCAGCAGCCAAGAAGGGCCCGATGCTTTCTTT. Translating gives CASSQEGPDAFF.